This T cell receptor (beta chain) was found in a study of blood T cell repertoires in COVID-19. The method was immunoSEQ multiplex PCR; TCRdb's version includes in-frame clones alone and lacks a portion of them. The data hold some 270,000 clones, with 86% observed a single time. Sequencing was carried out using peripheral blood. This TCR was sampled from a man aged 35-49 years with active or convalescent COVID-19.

For the CDR3, the DNA is TGTGCCAGCAGCTACAGGGAAGATAATGAAAAACTGTTTTTT. Amino acids: CASSYREDNEKLFF. The rearrangement uses TRBV2 and TRBJ1-4, with D possibly matching TRBD1 (6 bases). CDR1 SNHLY and CDR2 FYNNEI come from the germline V gene. The CDR3 contains 14 residues. V lost 6 bases and J lost 4, with 12 bases in between.